One and the same sample provided the 11 T cell receptor beta chains below, sequenced in a study of CD8 T cells in ankylosing spondylitis. TCRdb reprocessed the 5' RACE reads with MiXCR, giving one entry per CDR3 protein. Of around 250,000 distinct CDR3 sequences listed, around a tenth are singletons. Sequenced sample: blood, either unsorted or a sorted T cell fraction (not recorded which). Receptor source: a male donor with ankylosing spondylitis or in good health (not recorded which).

This clonotype showed up many times. The J gene is TRBJ2-3, the V gene TRBV5-1; a possible D gene is TRBD2 (5 bases). There are 13 residues in the CDR3. Deletions cut 4 bases from V and 2 bases from J, with 8 bases between. Germline V gene sequence: CDR1 SGHRS, CDR2 YFSETQ. This CDR3 reads CASSDYNTDTQYF. CDR3 DNA: TGCGCCAGCAGCGACTACAACACAGATACGCAGTATTTT.

This clonotype came up many times. V is TRBV29-1 and J is TRBJ2-1; D is perhaps TRBD1 or TRBD2 (6 bases each). Trimming shortened V by 0 bases and J by 6 bases, and 12 bases separated the two germline ends. The CDR3 sequence is 14 residues long. The germline gives CDR1 SQVTM, CDR2 ANQGSEA. CDR3 nucleotide sequence: TGCAGCGTTGAAGATGGACGGGGGCGCAATGAGCAGTTCTTC. It translates to CSVEDGRGRNEQFF.

This clonotype was found a few times. The chain recombines TRBV29-1 with TRBJ2-3; 14 nucleotides line up with TRBD2. The V and J ends lost 4 bases and 1 base, in that order; junction bases with no gene match: 10. Looked up from germline, CDR1 is SQVTM and CDR2 is ANQGSEA. The CDR3 is made up of 18 amino acids. CDR3 protein: CSVGTGTSGSYGTDTQYF. In DNA, the CDR3 is TGCAGCGTTGGCACCGGGACTAGCGGGAGTTATGGCACAGATACGCAGTATTTT.

This clonotype was seen ten or more times. This chain uses TRBV21-1 with TRBJ2-6; TRBD1 was called by the table and not checked on the DNA. TRBV21-1 is annotated as a pseudogene. The CDR3 has 18 amino acids. CDR3 in DNA: TGTGCCAGCAGCAAAAGGGGGACAGGGACTAATGGGGCCAACGTCCTGACTTTC. This gives the protein CASSKRGTGTNGANVLTF.

The genes are TRBV13 and TRBJ2-3, with TRBD1 identical over 9 bases. V dropped 5 bases and J dropped 4; count of bases not matched to a gene: 13. Germline V lookup: CDR1 PRHDT, CDR2 FYEKMQ (reference sequence). CDR3 size: 17 residues. The CDR3 DNA follows: TGTGCCAGCAGCCCATCCTTAGCCGGGACAGGGCCAGATACGCAGTATTTT. Its translation: CASSPSLAGTGPDTQYF.

A few counts support this clonotype. The rearrangement joins TRBV20-1 to TRBJ2-1, with 12 bases identical to TRBD2. CDR1 and CDR2 (germline): DFQATT, SNEGSKA (reference sequence). The length of the CDR3 is 15 residues. The V and J ends lost 6 bases and 5 bases, in that order; junction bases with no gene match: 8. CDR3 sequence (DNA): TGCAGTGCCAAACTCCTAGCGGGGGGGCACAATGAGCAGTTCTTC. Protein sequence: CSAKLLAGGHNEQFF.

This clonotype was recorded many times. The CDR3 sequence: CASGPGGSDEQYF. The CDR3 DNA follows: TGTGCCAGCGGGCCCGGGGGGAGCGACGAGCAGTACTTC. The rearrangement links TRBV12-3 or TRBV12-4 to TRBJ2-7, with TRBD2 identical over 7 bases. V lost 8 bases, J lost 5 bases, and 9 bases stayed unmatched. This CDR3 spans 13 amino acids.

This clonotype was seen at least ten times. The chain carries TRBV28 and TRBJ2-1; TRBD1 matches 8 bases. The CDR3 is 13 residues long. Trimming took 8 bases from V and 9 from J; bases not matched to a gene: 9. CDR1 and CDR2 from the germline V gene are MDHEN and SYDVKM. CDR3 nucleotides: TGTGCCAGCCAAAACAGGGGGGTGAGTGAGCAGTTCTTC. It yields the protein CASQNRGVSEQFF.

The chain combines TRBV3-1 with TRBJ2-3; maybe TRBD1 (6 bases). The CDR3 has 20 amino acids. Germline V lookup: CDR1 LGHDT, CDR2 YNNKEL (reference sequence). Trimming shortened V by 0 bases and J by 9 bases, and 31 bases separated the two germline ends. The CDR3 region has the DNA TGTGCCAGCAGCCAAGACGCCAGGGGCCGTACCCCGTCCAGGTTAGGAACGCAGTATTTT. Residues: CASSQDARGRTPSRLGTQYF.

This chain links TRBV20-1 with TRBJ2-4, with D perhaps matching TRBD1 or TRBD2 (5 bases each). Germline lookup yields CDR1 DFQATT and CDR2 SNEGSKA (reference sequence). The CDR3 runs to 15 residues. With 3 bases removed from V and 4 bases from J, the gap between germline ends came to 16 bases. CDR3: CSARGPGTPKNIQYF. The CDR3 DNA follows: TGCAGTGCTAGGGGTCCCGGGACGCCAAAAAACATTCAGTACTTC.

The rearrangement links TRBV12-5 to TRBJ2-4, with TRBD1 as a possible D gene (5 bases). The CDR3 has 13 amino acids. Trimming removed 2 bases from V and 9 bases from J, with 11 bases in between. The V gene's germline CDR1 is LGHNT and CDR2 FRNRAP. The DNA for the CDR3 is TGTGCTAGTGGTTTGTCGCGACAGTTCATTCAGTACTTC. This sequence encodes CASGLSRQFIQYF.